The clone carrying this T cell receptor beta chain was found a few times. This specimen belongs to a study of blood T cell repertoires in COVID-19. Across the study: The cDNA or gDNA used as material had been derived from T cells, B-cell-depleted T cells, or PBMCs.

Unmatched junction bases numbered 2, after V lost 5 bases and J lost 3 bases. The CDR3 length is 13 residues. Germline V gene data show CDR1 as MGHRA and CDR2 as YSYEKL. In the source study's methods: It was from reference gene primer amplification that nucleated cell counts were estimated. Profiling relied on immunoSEQ multiplex PCR, and the TCRdb table lists in-frame clones only, not all of them. That table is the source of V, J and clone size, and D and trimming were worked out from the DNA. The sample yields roughly 210,000 clones, roughly 91% seen once. Categorization into cohorts depended on clinical history that participants reported.

The source of this sequence is a man aged 25 to 40 in a cohort exposed to, infected with or recovered from COVID-19 (not recorded which). Specimen: PBMCs or T cells enriched from blood (not recorded which). V gene TRBV4-1 combines with J gene TRBJ2-7; 9 bases fit TRBD1. CDR3: CASSSGQGYEQYF. In DNA, the CDR3 is TGCGCCAGCAGCTCGGGACAGGGCTACGAGCAGTACTTC.